These 8 T cell receptor beta chains came from one sample sequenced in a study of blood T cell repertoires in COVID-19. Using immunoSEQ multiplex PCR, the repertoire was profiled, and TCRdb retains in-frame clones only, with some absent. Altogether fewer than 250,000 clones are present, approximately 80% being singletons, with the ten largest covering about 10%. Sample: peripheral blood. All receptors derive from a woman aged 80 or over with acute or convalescent COVID-19.

The J gene is TRBJ1-1, the V gene TRBV2; TRBD1 matches 7 bases. Germline lookup yields CDR1 SNHLY and CDR2 FYNNEI. The CDR3 sequence is 15 residues long. The ends lost 4 bases at V and 1 base at J; junction bases unmatched: 6. This chain's CDR3 is CASSVGQVSNTEAFF. CDR3 bases: TGTGCCAGCAGTGTTGGACAGGTTTCGAACACTGAAGCTTTCTTT.

The sample holds a few counts of this clone. J is TRBJ2-7 and V is TRBV18; 10 bases are shared with TRBD1. This CDR3 region has 15 residues. Germline-derived CDR1 and CDR2 are KGHSH and LQKENI. After removal of 4 bases from V and 3 bases from J, the junction contained 6 bases not matched to a gene. CDR3 amino acids: CASSLPGTGVYEQYF. Here the CDR3 DNA reads TGTGCCAGCTCACTTCCCGGGACAGGGGTCTACGAGCAGTACTTC.

The J gene is TRBJ2-2, the V gene TRBV5-1, with TRBD1 identical over 11 bases. Germline-derived CDR1 and CDR2 are SGHRS and YFSETQ. After removal of 4 bases from V and 4 bases from J, the junction contained 3 bases not matched to a gene. The CDR3 loop spans 15 amino acids. The CDR3 DNA reads TGCGCCAGCAGCATAGGGACAGGGGGCACCGGGGAGCTGTTTTTT. Its translation is CASSIGTGGTGELFF.

This chain connects TRBV5-7 to TRBJ1-2; TRBD1 might be the D (5 bases). TRBV5-7 falls under the ORF class, with uncertain function. The CDR3 length is 12 residues. Between the trimmed V and J ends, which lost 3 bases and 8 bases, there was a span of 11 bases. The CDR3 region has the DNA TGTGCCAGCAGCTACACGGCAGGGGGCTACACCTTC. Its translation is CASSYTAGGYTF.

The chain couples TRBV12-3 or TRBV12-4 to TRBJ1-2, with D uncertain. CDR3 length equals 13 residues. Trimming took 3 bases from V and 8 from J, leaving 13 bases between them. CDR3 nucleotides: TGTGCCAGCAGTTTGACCACTCCGGGGGGCTACACCTTC. It specifies CASSLTTPGGYTF.

This clone was seen once. The gene calls are TRBV5-1 and TRBJ1-5, with D unclear. Germline values: CDR1 SGHRS, CDR2 YFSETQ. The CDR3 contains 15 residues. V lost 4 bases and J lost 5, with 16 bases in between. The chain's CDR3 is CASSVRSGSDQPQHF. The CDR3, as DNA: TGCGCCAGCAGCGTAAGAAGCGGGAGCGATCAGCCCCAGCATTTT.

The J gene is TRBJ1-1, the V gene TRBV12-3 or TRBV12-4; TRBD1 might be the D (5 bases). The ends were cut back, 8 bases at V and 3 bases at J, with 13 bases in the middle. CDR3 length equals 13 residues. The CDR3: CASWGRVYTEAFF. For the CDR3, the DNA is TGTGCCAGCTGGGGCAGGGTGTACACTGAAGCTTTCTTT.

The chain couples TRBV7-2 to TRBJ2-5, with 8 bases matching TRBD1. There are 14 residues in the CDR3. Germline CDR1 and CDR2: SGHTA and FQGNSA. J was trimmed by 5 bases and V by 5 bases; bases with no gene match: 7. The CDR3 reads CASSKPGQAETQYF. CDR3 in DNA: TGTGCCAGCAGCAAACCGGGACAGGCGGAGACCCAGTACTTC. Supplemented by reference TRBV7-2 and TRBJ2-5, the full variable domain reads GAGVSQSPSNKVTEKGKDVELRCDPISGHTALYWYRQSLGQGLEFLIYFQGNSAPDKSGLPSDRFSAERTGGSVSTLTIQRTQQEDSAVYLCASSKPGQAETQYFGPGTRLLVL.